One and the same sample provided the 18 T cell receptor beta chains below, sequenced in a study of CD8 T cells in ankylosing spondylitis. MiXCR was run by TCRdb on the 5' RACE reads, yielding one entry per CDR3 protein. The sample lists a few hundred thousand distinct CDR3 sequences; 9.5% to 12% were seen once. Sequences were obtained from blood, either unsorted or a sorted T cell fraction (not recorded which). The receptors derive from a male donor with ankylosing spondylitis or in good health (not recorded which).

This clonotype was seen ten or more times. The chain couples TRBV20-1 to TRBJ2-5, with 7 bases that match TRBD1. In germline, CDR1 is DFQATT, CDR2 SNEGSKA (reference sequence). This CDR3 is built from 11 residues. Here the CDR3 reads CTGQDQETQYF. Here the CDR3 DNA reads TGCACCGGACAGGACCAAGAGACCCAGTACTTC.

This clonotype was seen a handful of times. This chain uses TRBV5-6 with TRBJ2-1; D uncertain. This CDR3 region has 14 residues. Germline V CDR1 and CDR2: SGHDT, YYEEEE. V was cut by 0 bases and J by 3 bases, with 7 bases left in between. The CDR3, as DNA: TGTGCCAGCAGCTTGGAGGCATTCTACAATGAGCAGTTCTTC. As protein: CASSLEAFYNEQFF.

This clonotype has more than one count but fewer than ten. This chain links TRBV12-3 or TRBV12-4 with TRBJ2-6; the D is unclear. This CDR3 contains 19 residues. Trimming took off 3 bases at V and 0 bases at J, with 18 bases between the two ends. The CDR3 here is CASSFISNWGSSGANVLTF. As DNA, the CDR3 is TGTGCCAGCAGTTTCATAAGCAACTGGGGAAGCTCTGGGGCCAACGTCCTGACTTTC.

The gene calls are TRBV10-3 and TRBJ2-6; TRBD1 matches 8 bases. After removal of 10 bases from V and 0 bases from J, the junction contained 8 bases not matched to a gene. From germline, CDR1 is ENHRY and CDR2 SYGVKD. The CDR3 has 16 residues. The CDR3 protein is CATRTGLSSGANVLTF. The CDR3, as DNA: TGTGCCACACGGACAGGGCTTAGCTCTGGGGCCAACGTCCTGACTTTC.

This clonotype was recorded many times. The V gene is TRBV29-1, the J gene TRBJ1-2; maybe TRBD1 (6 bases). The CDR3 runs 13 residues. V lost 4 bases and J 4 bases, leaving 13 bases between the germline ends. Germline V gene data show CDR1 as SQVTM and CDR2 as ANQGSEA. The DNA for the CDR3 is TGCAGCGTTGCAGAAGGGGGTGTCTATGGCTACACCTTC. It codes for CSVAEGGVYGYTF. The full variable domain, its missing parts supplied by reference TRBV29-1 and TRBJ1-2, is SAVISQKPSRDICQRGTSLTIQCQVDSQVTMMFWYRQQPGQSLTLIATANQGSEATYESGFVIDKFPISRPNLTFSTLTVSNMSPEDSSIYLCSVAEGGVYGYTFGSGTRLTVV.

V gene TRBV24-1 combines with J gene TRBJ2-2; D perhaps matches TRBD2 (5 bases). The CDR3 is 17 amino acids. Per germline, CDR1 KGHDR and CDR2 SFDVKD. V was clipped by 3 bases and J by 1 base, with 14 bases between them. CDR3 nucleotide sequence: TGTGCCACCAGTGATGTTCTGGGAGACCTGAACACCGGGGAGCTGTTTTTT. Translation: CATSDVLGDLNTGELFF.

This clonotype was detected ten times or more. The rearrangement uses TRBV11-2 and TRBJ2-7; the D gene is possibly TRBD1 (5 bases). Trimming removed 3 bases from V and 3 bases from J, with 12 bases in between. The germline CDR1 and CDR2 sequences are SGHAT and FQNNGV. CDR3 length: 14 residues. This CDR3 is CASSFTSDSYEQYF. Written as DNA, the CDR3 is TGTGCCAGCAGCTTCACCTCCGACAGCTACGAGCAGTACTTC.

This clonotype was seen only a few times. This chain links TRBV4-1 with TRBJ2-2; D remains unclear. Germline V gene data show CDR1 as MGHRA and CDR2 as YSYEKL. Trimming removed 2 bases at V and 5 bases at J, with 12 bases between. The CDR3 runs 15 residues. CDR3 bases: TGCGCCAGCAGCCAAAGGCCGGGCTGGACCGGGGAGCTGTTTTTT. Translated: CASSQRPGWTGELFF.

This clonotype was recorded at least ten times. V is TRBV10-3 and J is TRBJ1-1; D is unresolved. Deletions cut 7 bases from V and 4 bases from J, with 7 bases between. Looked up from germline, CDR1 is ENHRY and CDR2 is SYGVKD. The CDR3 totals 11 residues. CDR3 DNA sequence: TGTGCCATCAATTCCGGCACTGAAGCTTTCTTT. As protein: CAINSGTEAFF.

The J gene is TRBJ2-2, the V gene TRBV7-9, with 10 bases identical to TRBD2. Unmatched junction bases numbered 9, after V lost 5 bases and J lost 3 bases. The CDR3 runs to 17 residues. The germline V gene has CDR1 SEHNR and CDR2 FQNEAQ (reference sequence). CDR3 sequence reads: CASSPPERGGDTGELFF. CDR3 bases: TGTGCCAGCAGCCCCCCCGAGCGGGGGGGAGACACCGGGGAGCTGTTTTTT.

The chain carries TRBV5-5 and TRBJ2-5; 8 bases agree with TRBD2. Germline-derived CDR1 and CDR2 are SGHKS and YYEKEE (reference sequence). The CDR3 consists of 15 residues. V lost 0 bases and J lost 1; bases outside the gene matches: 2. The CDR3 DNA is TGTGCCAGCAGCTTGGGACTAGCGACCCAAGAGACCCAGTACTTC. It yields the protein CASSLGLATQETQYF.

This clonotype was found many times. The rearrangement links TRBV6-5 to TRBJ2-7, with TRBD2 matching over 8 bases. Germline V gene data show CDR1 as MNHEY and CDR2 as SVGAGI. This CDR3 is built from 15 residues. V was pared by 2 bases and J by 2 bases, with 5 bases of the junction left unmatched. The CDR3 protein is CASSYRREGTYEQYF. CDR3 sequence (DNA): TGTGCCAGCAGTTACCGTCGGGAGGGCACCTACGAGCAGTACTTC.

This clonotype was picked up many times. This chain joins TRBV20-1 and TRBJ2-5, with D perhaps assigned TRBD1 or TRBD2 (5 bases each). The germline V gene has CDR1 DFQATT and CDR2 SNEGSKA (reference sequence). The CDR3 is 14 amino acids. The V gene lost 0 bases and the J gene lost 5 bases, with 13 bases spanning the gap. As DNA, the CDR3 is TGCAGTGCTAGAGATAGGGGAGCCTGGGAGACCCAGTACTTC. Protein: CSARDRGAWETQYF.

The table lists this clonotype with many counts. The gene calls are TRBV3-1 and TRBJ1-1; unclear D gene. The ends were cut back, 2 bases at V and 8 bases at J, with 9 bases in the middle. The V gene's germline CDR1 is LGHDT and CDR2 YNNKEL (reference sequence). CDR3 size: 12 residues. The CDR3 nucleotides are TGTGCCAGCAGCCAATCACGGTTCGAAGCTTTCTTT. This sequence encodes CASSQSRFEAFF.

This clonotype showed up many times. Written as DNA, the CDR3 is TGCGCCAGCAGCTTGATAGGTTCCTACGAGCAGTACTTC. It encodes CASSLIGSYEQYF. The chain couples TRBV5-1 to TRBJ2-7; D is ambiguous. The CDR3 sequence is 13 residues long. The germline V gene has CDR1 SGHRS and CDR2 YFSETQ. V was shortened by 1 base and J by 1 base, with 6 bases between the two germline ends.

The rearrangement links TRBV9 to TRBJ1-2; 12 nucleotides match TRBD1. The CDR3 is 15 amino acids. From germline, CDR1 is SGDLS and CDR2 YYNGEE. J lost 7 bases, V lost 0 bases, and 4 bases had no gene match. This CDR3 reads CASSVVGTGGGGYTF. The CDR3 DNA reads TGTGCCAGCAGCGTAGTAGGGACAGGGGGCGGTGGCTACACCTTC.

This clonotype came up many times. The genes are TRBV5-1 and TRBJ1-3, with D perhaps TRBD1 (5 bases). CDR1 and CDR2 (germline): SGHRS, YFSETQ. The CDR3 runs to 14 residues. V shed 2 bases and J shed 9 bases, with 15 bases lying between them. The CDR3 DNA follows: TGCGCCAGCAGCTTCTGGGACCAGTACGGCACCATATATTTT. Its translation is CASSFWDQYGTIYF. Supplemented by reference TRBV5-1 and TRBJ1-3, the full variable domain reads KAGVTQTPRYLIKTRGQQVTLSCSPISGHRSVSWYQQTPGQGLQFLFEYFSETQRNKGNFPGRFSGRQFSNSRSEMNVSTLELGDSALYLCASSFWDQYGTIYFGEGSWLTVV.

This chain connects TRBV7-8 to TRBJ2-3; 8 nucleotides agree with TRBD2. Looked up from germline, CDR1 is SGHVS and CDR2 is FQNEAQ. The CDR3 loop spans 18 amino acids. Unmatched junction bases numbered 14, after V lost 5 bases and J lost 1 base. DNA for the CDR3: TGTGCCAGCAGCGCCCCCCGAACTAGCGGAGGGGGCACAGATACGCAGTATTTT. Its protein product is CASSAPRTSGGGTDTQYF.